One sample yielded the 6 T cell receptor beta chains listed below, sequenced in a study of CD8 T cells in ankylosing spondylitis. TCRdb re-called the 5' RACE reads with MiXCR, one entry per CDR3 protein. The data hold some 130,000 distinct CDR3 sequences, with 7.3% observed a single time. Input material: blood, either unsorted or a sorted T cell fraction (not recorded which). The receptor source for this set is a female donor with ankylosing spondylitis or in good health (not recorded which).

The rearrangement uses TRBV20-1 and TRBJ1-2; D is unresolved. The V end was cut by 3 bases, the J end by 4 bases, with 12 bases between. This CDR3 comprises 13 residues. Germline CDR1 reads DFQATT; CDR2 reads SNEGSKA (reference sequence). The CDR3 region has the DNA TGCAGTGCTAGTGAGGTGAAAGTCTATGGCTACACCTTC. It specifies CSASEVKVYGYTF.

This clonotype has a count of ten or more. The V and J genes are TRBV4-2 and TRBJ1-6; a possible D gene is TRBD1 (5 bases). Germline-derived CDR1 and CDR2 are LGHNA and YNFKEQ. Trimming took off 0 bases at V and 5 bases at J, with 11 bases between the two ends. This CDR3 comprises 16 residues. CDR3 amino acids: CASSQEGAANNSPLHF. The DNA for the CDR3 is TGTGCCAGCAGCCAAGAAGGGGCAGCAAATAATTCACCCCTCCACTTT.

The rearrangement joins TRBV6-5 to TRBJ1-2; TRBD1 matches 8 bases. The junction had 2 bases not matched to a gene; V was cut back by 1 base and J by 4 bases. Germline loops: CDR1 MNHEY, CDR2 SVGAGI. This CDR3 is built from 14 residues. Written as DNA, the CDR3 is TGTGCCAGCAGTTACTTACAGGGGGTCTATGGCTACACCTTC. Its translation is CASSYLQGVYGYTF.

This clonotype was observed many times. The chain joins TRBV15 to TRBJ2-7; no reliable D call. V was trimmed by 0 bases and J by 1 base, leaving 10 bases between them. The CDR3 has 15 residues. Germline V gene data show CDR1 as LNHNV and CDR2 as YYDKDF (reference sequence). Here the CDR3 reads CATSREPGESYEQYF. As DNA, the CDR3 is TGTGCCACCAGCAGAGAGCCAGGTGAATCCTACGAGCAGTACTTC.

This clonotype was found a few times. This chain connects TRBV7-2 to TRBJ2-3, with D perhaps TRBD2 (6 bases). CDR1 and CDR2 from the germline V gene are SGHTA and FQGNSA. The CDR3 length is 14 residues. The ends were cut back, 5 bases at V and 3 bases at J, with 12 bases in the middle. CDR3 bases: TGTGCCAGCAGCCTGCTGGACTATACAGATACGCAGTATTTT. It encodes CASSLLDYTDTQYF.

This clonotype was counted ten times or more. This chain joins TRBV20-1 and TRBJ2-3; no firm D call. Trimming pared 5 bases from V and 4 bases from J, leaving 7 bases between. There are 11 residues in the CDR3. CDR1 is DFQATT, CDR2 SNEGSKA, per germline (reference sequence). The CDR3 region is CSAELADTQYF. In nucleotides, the CDR3 is TGCAGTGCTGAATTGGCAGATACGCAGTATTTT.